These 6 T cell receptor beta chains were sequenced from one sample in a study of cytomegalovirus exposure and HLA in healthy donors. The PCR had 60 Vbeta and 13 Jbeta primers. The method was immunoSEQ multiplex PCR; TCRdb's version includes in-frame clones alone and lacks a portion of them. Of 120,000 to 150,000 clones listed, roughly 77% are singletons. Sequencing was carried out using PBMCs. The source is a man younger than 45 in good health and CMV-seronegative.

This clone occurred a few times. The CDR3 here is CASSWFGVRGNEQFF. For the CDR3, the DNA is TGTGCCAGCAGTTGGTTTGGGGTACGGGGCAATGAGCAGTTCTTC. The V and J genes are TRBV6-1 and TRBJ2-1; maybe TRBD2 (5 bases). Germline CDR1 reads MNHNS; CDR2 reads SASEGT. The CDR3 runs 15 residues. Trimming cost V 5 bases and J 6 bases, with 17 bases left between them.

The chain employs TRBV7-8 and TRBJ2-7, with D perhaps matching TRBD1 (5 bases). This CDR3 has 13 residues. Germline-derived CDR1 and CDR2 are SGHVS and FQNEAQ. Trimming left V 4 bases short and J 5 bases short, with 12 bases between. The DNA of the CDR3 is TGTGCCAGCAGCTCAGCTCAGGGCCACGAGCAGTACTTC. Amino acids: CASSSAQGHEQYF.

The chain has TRBV5-1 and TRBJ2-7, with D hard to call. Germline values: CDR1 SGHRS, CDR2 YFSETQ. The CDR3 runs 13 residues. Trimming took 9 bases from V and 0 from J, leaving 13 bases between them. For the CDR3, the DNA is TGCGCCACCCGCCGTCCCGGCTCCTACGAGCAGTACTTC. Its protein product is CATRRPGSYEQYF.

The chain has TRBV7-9 and TRBJ1-6, with TRBD1 matching over 9 bases. CDR3 size: 14 residues. Trimming took 5 bases from V and 9 from J; bases not matched to a gene: 5. Looked up from germline, CDR1 is SEHNR and CDR2 is FQNEAQ (reference sequence). The CDR3 here is CASSPGQGSSPLHF. CDR3 DNA sequence: TGTGCCAGCAGCCCAGGACAGGGGAGTTCACCCCTCCACTTT.

Only one count was recorded for this clone. V is TRBV5-4 and J is TRBJ2-5; 9 bases fit TRBD1. The CDR3 totals 14 residues. V lost 3 bases, J lost 9 bases, and 9 bases stayed unmatched. Germline CDR1 is SGHNT and CDR2 is YYREEE (reference sequence). Here the CDR3 reads CASSSPGQGIAQYF. The CDR3 nucleotides are TGTGCCAGCAGCTCTCCGGGACAGGGAATTGCCCAGTACTTC.

This rearrangement joins TRBV6-1 to TRBJ2-7, with D perhaps matching TRBD2 (6 bases). The V gene's germline CDR1 is MNHNS and CDR2 SASEGT. The CDR3 sequence is 15 residues long. Trimming pared 3 bases from V and 2 bases from J, leaving 14 bases between. The CDR3 sequence is CASSDIRGGAYEQYF. DNA for the CDR3: TGTGCCAGCAGTGACATTAGGGGAGGAGCCTACGAGCAGTACTTC.